This T cell receptor beta chain was recovered during a study of blood T cell repertoires in COVID-19. About the study: Both acute and convalescent COVID-19 samples were obtained from the United States, Italy and Spain. Sources were T cells, B-cell-depleted T cells, or PBMCs; the material itself was cDNA or gDNA.

As originally analysed: By means of reference gene primer amplification, nucleated cell counts were estimated. The assay was immunoSEQ multiplex PCR, and TCRdb's table has in-frame clones only and misses some. V and J calls and clone size are those listed in that table; D and trimming were worked out from the DNA. The sample holds fewer than 110,000 clones, approximately 89% seen once. This CDR3 spans 15 amino acids. J gave up 4 bases and V 3 bases, and 8 bases lay outside the gene matches. Germline CDR1 reads SGHRS; CDR2 reads YFSETQ. This TCR derives from a woman aged 80 or older in a cohort sampled during active COVID-19. Sequenced input: peripheral blood. The rearrangement uses TRBV5-1 and TRBJ2-7, with 9 positions matching TRBD1. CDR3 nucleotide sequence: TGCGCCAGCAGCTGGGGCGGGACAGGGTCATACGAGCAGTACTTC. Its translation: CASSWGGTGSYEQYF.